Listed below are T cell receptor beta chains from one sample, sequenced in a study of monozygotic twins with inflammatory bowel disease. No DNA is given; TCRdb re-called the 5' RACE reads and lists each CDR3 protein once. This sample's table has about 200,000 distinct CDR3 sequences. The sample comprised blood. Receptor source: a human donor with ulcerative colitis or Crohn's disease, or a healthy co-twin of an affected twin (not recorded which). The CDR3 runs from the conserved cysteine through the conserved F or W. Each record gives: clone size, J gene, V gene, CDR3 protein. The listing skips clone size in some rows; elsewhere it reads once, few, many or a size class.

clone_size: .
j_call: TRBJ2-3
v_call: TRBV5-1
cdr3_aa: CASSGHGGEDTQYF

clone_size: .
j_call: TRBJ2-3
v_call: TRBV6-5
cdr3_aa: CASSYTGQGMNTQYF

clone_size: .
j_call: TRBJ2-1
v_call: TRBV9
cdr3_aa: CASSEGTSGSMRTYNEQFF

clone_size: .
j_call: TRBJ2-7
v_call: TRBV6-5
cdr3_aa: CASSYSTGSSYEQYF

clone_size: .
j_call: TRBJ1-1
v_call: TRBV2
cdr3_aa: CASREIQAEAFF

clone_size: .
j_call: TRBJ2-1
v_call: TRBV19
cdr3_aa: CASSIEAGGPGVQFF

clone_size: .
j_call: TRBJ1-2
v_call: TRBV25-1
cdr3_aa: CASSEYGGSVNYGYTF

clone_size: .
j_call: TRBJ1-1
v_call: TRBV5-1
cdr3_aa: CASSLGVSSIEAFF

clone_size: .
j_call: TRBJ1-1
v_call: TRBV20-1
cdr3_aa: CSARGRGDLAEAFF

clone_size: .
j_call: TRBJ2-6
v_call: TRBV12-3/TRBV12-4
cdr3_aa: CASSPSGVHWANVLTF

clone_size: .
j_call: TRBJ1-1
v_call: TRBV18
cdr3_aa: CASSPPYKTEAFF

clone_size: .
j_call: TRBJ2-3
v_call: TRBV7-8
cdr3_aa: CASSLRERGGTDTQYF

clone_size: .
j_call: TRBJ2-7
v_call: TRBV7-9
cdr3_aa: CASHGYDLRGTYEQYF

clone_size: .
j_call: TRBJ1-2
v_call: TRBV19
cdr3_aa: CASRVVGAYGYTF

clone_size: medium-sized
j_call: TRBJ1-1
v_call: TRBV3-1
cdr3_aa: CASSQTTGLTEAFF

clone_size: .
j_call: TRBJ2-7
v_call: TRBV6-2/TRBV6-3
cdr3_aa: CASRLAGEQYF

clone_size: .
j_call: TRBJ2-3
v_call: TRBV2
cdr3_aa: CASRLGSTDTQYF

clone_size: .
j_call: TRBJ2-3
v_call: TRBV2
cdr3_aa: CASSETSGATDTQYF

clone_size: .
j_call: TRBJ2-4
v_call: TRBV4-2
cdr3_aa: CASSVTDTSPQAKNIQYF

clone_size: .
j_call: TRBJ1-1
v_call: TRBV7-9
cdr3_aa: CASSPDTNTEAFF

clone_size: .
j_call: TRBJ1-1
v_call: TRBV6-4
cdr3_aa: CASSELLGTEAFF

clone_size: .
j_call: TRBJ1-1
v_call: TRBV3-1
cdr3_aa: CASSRILQDKGAFF

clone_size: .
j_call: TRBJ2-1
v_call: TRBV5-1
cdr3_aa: CASSLAGPNNEQFF

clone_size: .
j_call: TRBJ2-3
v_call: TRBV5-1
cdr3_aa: CASSLGSSTDTQYF

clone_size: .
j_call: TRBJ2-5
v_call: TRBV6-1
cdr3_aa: CASREDRYRETQYF